These 27 T cell receptor beta chains were sequenced from one sample in a study of Tregs in tolerant kidney transplant recipients. The protocol was immunoSEQ multiplex PCR, while the TCRdb copy is restricted to in-frame clones and leaves out a portion. The sample has some 62,000 clones, 95% to 98% seen once; the top ten hold 0.34%. Sequences were derived from Tregs from blood, sampled before the transplant. The receptor set was obtained from a human donor who received a combined kidney and bone marrow transplant.

This clone was seen only once. The genes are TRBV9 and TRBJ2-5, with TRBD2 matching 9 bases. With 0 bases clipped from V and 5 bases from J, the junction kept 5 bases outside the gene matches. In germline, CDR1 is SGDLS, CDR2 YYNGEE. The CDR3 contains 15 residues. CDR3 residues: CASSVVIAGEETQYF. In DNA form, the CDR3 reads TGTGCCAGCAGCGTAGTCATAGCGGGGGAGGAGACCCAGTACTTC.

This clone occurred once. The chain couples TRBV18 to TRBJ2-3, with 10 bases fitting TRBD2. CDR1 is KGHSH, CDR2 LQKENI, per germline. V gave up 3 bases and J gave up 2 bases; unmatched junction bases: 8. This CDR3 contains 17 residues. The CDR3 coding sequence is TGTGCCAGCTCACCCGCTAGCGGGGGCCTCTTCACAGATACGCAGTATTTT. As protein: CASSPASGGLFTDTQYF.

This chain links TRBV7-2 with TRBJ2-2; 8 bases are a match to TRBD2. The CDR3 sequence is 15 residues long. The ends lost 6 bases at V and 7 bases at J; junction bases unmatched: 10. Germline-derived CDR1 and CDR2 are SGHTA and FQGNSA. CDR3 region: CASRPNQRGIGELFF. CDR3 nucleotide sequence: TGTGCCAGCAGGCCGAACCAGCGGGGGATCGGGGAGCTGTTTTTT.

The genes are TRBV9 and TRBJ2-7, with a tentative D call TRBD2 (6 bases). CDR3 length: 15 amino acids. Trimming cost V 4 bases and J 0 bases, with 14 bases left between them. Germline CDR1 reads SGDLS; CDR2 reads YYNGEE. This CDR3 reads CASSPGLRHSYEQYF. CDR3 nucleotide sequence: TGTGCCAGCAGCCCGGGACTCAGACACTCCTACGAGCAGTACTTC. The variable domain in full, completed from reference TRBV9 and TRBJ2-7, reads DSGVTQTPKHLITATGQRVTLRCSPRSGDLSVYWYQQSLDQGLQFLIQYYNGEERAKGNILERFSAQQFPDLHSELNLSSLELGDSALYFCASSPGLRHSYEQYFGPGTRLTVT.

This rearrangement joins TRBV19 to TRBJ1-2; D is unresolved. V was trimmed by 6 bases and J by 8 bases, leaving 10 bases between them. The length of the CDR3 is 11 residues. CDR1 and CDR2 (germline): LNHDA, SQIVND (reference sequence). CDR3 amino acids: CASRVGGGYTF. In DNA, the CDR3 is TGTGCCAGTAGAGTGGGAGGAGGCTACACCTTC. Based on the CDR3 plus reference TRBV19 and TRBJ1-2, the full variable domain is DGGITQSPKYLFRKEGQNVTLSCEQNLNHDAMYWYRQDPGQGLRLIYYSQIVNDFQKGDIAEGYSVSREKKESFPLTVTSAQKNPTAFYLCASRVGGGYTFGSGTRLTVV.

V and J are TRBV6-5 and TRBJ1-2; 7 nucleotides match TRBD1. Germline values: CDR1 MNHEY, CDR2 SVGAGI. The CDR3 is 15 amino acids. V was clipped by 1 base and J by 4 bases; unmatched bases: 6. The chain's CDR3 is CASSYFTGVIYGYTF. Written as DNA, the CDR3 is TGTGCCAGCAGTTACTTCACAGGGGTCATCTATGGCTACACCTTC.

The rearrangement uses TRBV2 and TRBJ2-7; TRBD1 matches at 7 bases. Germline CDR1 reads SNHLY; CDR2 reads FYNNEI. CDR3 length equals 12 residues. CDR3 in DNA: TGTGCTACTAGGGGACAGACCTACGAGCAGTACTTC. Its protein is CATRGQTYEQYF.

The rearrangement uses TRBV4-1 and TRBJ1-2; 12 nucleotides align to TRBD1. This CDR3 is 15 amino acids long. Germline assignment: CDR1 MGHRA and CDR2 YSYEKL. The J segment lost 7 bases and the V segment lost 1 base, leaving 4 bases of the junction unmatched. DNA for the CDR3: TGCGCCAGCAGCCAAGTGGGACAGGGGGCTGGTGGCTACACCTTC. Protein: CASSQVGQGAGGYTF.

This chain's CDR3 is CASSPDSHYSGNTIYF. CDR3 nucleotide sequence: TGTGCCAGCTCACCAGACAGCCACTACTCTGGAAACACCATATATTTT. The chain joins TRBV18 to TRBJ1-3; D may be TRBD1 (5 bases). The germline CDR1 and CDR2 sequences are KGHSH and LQKENI. The germline V and J ends were trimmed by 2 bases and 0 bases, with 11 bases remaining between them. The CDR3 has 16 residues.

The chain combines TRBV27 with TRBJ2-3; 11 bases are shared with TRBD2. The CDR3 sequence is 16 residues long. CDR1 is MNHEY, CDR2 SMNVEV, per germline (reference sequence). With 5 bases clipped from V and 2 bases from J, the junction kept 6 bases outside the gene matches. CDR3 sequence (DNA): TGTGCCAGCAGTCCGGGGACTAGCGGACTCACAGATACGCAGTATTTT. Its translation is CASSPGTSGLTDTQYF.

The chain employs TRBV7-2 and TRBJ1-2; no definite D call. V lost 2 bases, J lost 4 bases, and 11 bases lay in between. Germline-derived CDR1 and CDR2 are SGHTA and FQGNSA. The CDR3 is 14 residues long. The CDR3 loop is CASSLLSVVYGYTF. The CDR3 bases are TGTGCCAGCAGCTTACTTTCAGTTGTCTATGGCTACACCTTC.

The CDR3 loop reads CASSLGLGSEKLFF. The CDR3 bases are TGTGCCAGCAGCTTAGGGCTCGGGAGTGAAAAACTGTTTTTT. The chain uses TRBV7-2 and TRBJ1-4; D is ambiguous. V was pared by 1 base and J by 7 bases, with 10 bases between. Germline CDR1 is SGHTA and CDR2 is FQGNSA. This CDR3 has 14 residues.

The gene calls are TRBV18 and TRBJ2-7; 10 positions match TRBD1. The CDR3 has 15 amino acids. Unmatched junction bases numbered 7, after V lost 3 bases and J lost 5 bases. Per germline, CDR1 KGHSH and CDR2 LQKENI. CDR3 DNA: TGTGCCAGCTCACCTTACGGGACAGGGGAGGACGAGCAGTACTTC. Amino acids: CASSPYGTGEDEQYF.

J is TRBJ1-1 and V is TRBV7-6, with D tentatively TRBD1 (5 bases). Trimming stripped 4 bases from V and 1 base from J, with 13 bases between. Looked up from germline, CDR1 is SGHVS and CDR2 is FNYEAQ. The CDR3 extends over 15 amino acids. CDR3 region: CASSSLTGANTEAFF. The CDR3 nucleotides are TGTGCCAGCAGCTCACTTACAGGAGCGAACACTGAAGCTTTCTTT.

The rearrangement uses TRBV5-4 and TRBJ2-2; 9 bases match TRBD1. The CDR3 covers 15 residues. The germline gives CDR1 SGHNT, CDR2 YYREEE (reference sequence). Unmatched junction bases numbered 6, after V lost 4 bases and J lost 5 bases. DNA of the CDR3: TGTGCCAGCAGCGCGGACAGGGGTTTTACCGGGGAGCTGTTTTTT. As protein: CASSADRGFTGELFF.

This chain uses TRBV5-4 with TRBJ2-3; 10 bases fit TRBD2. V was clipped by 1 base and J by 2 bases; unmatched bases: 1. The CDR3 length is 15 residues. CDR1 is SGHNT and CDR2 is YYREEE in the germline V gene (reference sequence). The CDR3 is CASSLTSGVTDTQYF. The CDR3 DNA reads TGTGCCAGCAGCTTGACTAGCGGGGTCACAGATACGCAGTATTTT. The full variable domain, completed using reference TRBV5-4 and TRBJ2-3, is ETGVTQSPTHLIKTRGQQVTLRCSSQSGHNTVSWYQQALGQGPQFIFQYYREEENGRGNFPPRFSGLQFPNYSSELNVNALELDDSALYLCASSLTSGVTDTQYFGPGTRLTVL.

The chain has TRBV25-1 and TRBJ2-5, with 7 bases that match TRBD2. Trimming took 10 bases from V and 8 from J; bases not matched to a gene: 13. This CDR3 comprises 13 residues. Looked up from germline, CDR1 is MGHDK and CDR2 is SYGVNS. The CDR3 coding sequence is TGTGCCACCTTACGACTAGCAGGAGGAACCCAGTACTTC. Protein: CATLRLAGGTQYF. The whole variable domain, filled in from reference TRBV25-1 and TRBJ2-5, reads EADIYQTPRYLVIGTGKKITLECSQTMGHDKMYWYQQDPGMELHLIHYSYGVNSTEKGDLSSESTVSRIRTEHFPLTLESARPSHTSQYLCATLRLAGGTQYFGPGTRLLVL.

This chain joins TRBV11-2 and TRBJ1-2; D remains ambiguous. Trimming removed 3 bases at V and 0 bases at J, with 5 bases between. This CDR3 contains 13 residues. Germline V gene data show CDR1 as SGHAT and CDR2 as FQNNGV. CDR3 coding DNA: TGTGCCAGCAGCTTCGTTCCTAACTATGGCTACACCTTC. Protein: CASSFVPNYGYTF.

This chain joins TRBV27 and TRBJ2-1; weak D call: TRBD2 (7 bases). Germline V gene sequence: CDR1 MNHEY, CDR2 SMNVEV (reference sequence). V was cut by 1 base and J by 4 bases, with 11 bases left in between. The CDR3 has 15 amino acids. The CDR3 coding sequence is TGTGCCAGCAGTTTATTGGGGAGGGGGTACAATGAGCAGTTCTTC. Residues: CASSLLGRGYNEQFF.

This clone was recorded only once. The chain links TRBV5-6 to TRBJ1-2, with TRBD1 identical over 9 bases. CDR3 length: 14 amino acids. The germline V gene has CDR1 SGHDT and CDR2 YYEEEE. With V trimmed by 5 bases and J by 2 bases, 4 bases remained unmatched. In nucleotides, the CDR3 is TGTGCCAGCAGTCGGACAGGGGAAAACTATGGCTACACCTTC. Protein: CASSRTGENYGYTF. Together with reference TRBV5-6 and TRBJ1-2, the CDR3 gives the full variable domain: DAGVTQSPTHLIKTRGQQVTLRCSPKSGHDTVSWYQQALGQGPQFIFQYYEEEERQRGNFPDRFSGHQFPNYSSELNVNALLLGDSALYLCASSRTGENYGYTFGSGTRLTVV.

The chain uses TRBV25-1 and TRBJ2-1, with D maybe TRBD2 (6 bases). Deletions cut 0 bases from V and 7 bases from J, with 10 bases between. CDR1 and CDR2 (germline): MGHDK, SYGVNS. CDR3 length: 14 amino acids. CDR3 region: CASSEYRRENEQFF. For the CDR3, the DNA is TGTGCCAGCAGTGAATACAGGAGGGAAAATGAGCAGTTCTTC.

This chain uses TRBV4-1 with TRBJ1-5; the match to TRBD1 covers 8 bases. The CDR3 runs to 15 residues. CDR1 is MGHRA, CDR2 YSYEKL, per germline. The V segment lost 7 bases and the J segment 3 bases; nucleotides outside the gene matches: 8. CDR3 coding DNA: TGCGCCAGCATTCGAGGGACAGGCGTCAATCAGCCCCAGCATTTT. Its protein product is CASIRGTGVNQPQHF.

The chain employs TRBV29-1 and TRBJ2-3, with 7 bases lining up with TRBD2. V trimming: 4 bases; J trimming: 2 bases; junction bases outside the gene matches: 3. The CDR3 length is 13 residues. Germline V gene sequence: CDR1 SQVTM, CDR2 ANQGSEA. CDR3 DNA sequence: TGCAGCGTTGGGGGGGGGTTCACAGATACGCAGTATTTT. Encoded protein: CSVGGGFTDTQYF.

Details on this clone: This is likely a read error, given that the CDR3 carries no conserved phenylalanine or tryptophan at its end. The DNA is left out, because the CDR3 cannot be placed on it with certainty; the CDR3 is given as TCRdb lists it. The V call is TRBV9, the J call TRBJ1-2. The germline CDR1 and CDR2 sequences are SGDLS and YYNGEE. The CDR3 comprises 8 residues, both ends counted. This chain's CDR3 is CASSPPVL.

The chain couples TRBV13 to TRBJ2-7; perhaps TRBD1 as D (6 bases). This CDR3 has 12 amino acids. V lost 5 bases, J lost 5 bases, and 10 bases lay in between. The V gene's germline CDR1 is PRHDT and CDR2 FYEKMQ (reference sequence). As DNA, the CDR3 is TGTGCCAGCAGCCTACAGGGACACGAGCAGTACTTC. Protein product: CASSLQGHEQYF.

CDR3 region: CASGSQYSLDRGLFHEQYF. DNA for the CDR3: TGTGCTAGTGGTTCCCAGTACTCTTTAGACAGGGGGTTATTCCACGAGCAGTACTTC. The rearrangement joins TRBV12-5 to TRBJ2-7; 9 bases are a match to TRBD1. The germline V gene encodes CDR1 LGHNT and CDR2 FRNRAP. Trimming removed 4 bases from V and 5 bases from J; junction bases left unmatched: 21. This CDR3 has 19 residues.

The rearrangement uses TRBV2 and TRBJ1-4; possible D gene TRBD1, 5 bases. The CDR3 covers 13 residues. Germline CDR1 SNHLY, CDR2 FYNNEI. V dropped 7 bases and J dropped 8 bases, with 14 bases sitting between them. The CDR3 DNA sequence: TGTGCCAGCACCAGGACGGGGGGGGAAAAACTGTTTTTT. Translation: CASTRTGGEKLFF. Full variable domain (outside the CDR3, taken from reference TRBV2 and TRBJ1-4): EPEVTQTPSHQVTQMGQEVILRCVPISNHLYFYWYRQILGQKVEFLVSFYNNEISEKSEIFDDQFSVERPDGSNFTLKIRSTKLEDSAMYFCASTRTGGEKLFFGSGTQLSVL.